Below, 24 T cell receptor beta chains from the same sample are listed, as sequenced in a study of Ad26.COV2.S vaccination and SARS-CoV-2 variants (TCRdb year 2021). The treatment or condition label, read with the paper, signifies: some 20 received Ad26.COV2.S at low or high dose, single or two shots; 5 received placebo; per-sample allocation not given. Repertoires of vaccine and placebo recipients were sequenced from samples collected on day 63 after the first injection. Library method: the immunoSEQ multiplex PCR assay. TCRdb took over this immuneACCESS table, retaining in-frame rearrangements with V and J assigned. Such tables are incomplete; in checked studies, under half of the missing clones stem from an unresolved V gene, and the remainder is unexplained. The table for this sample lists fewer than 800,000 clones; around 92% of them were counted only once. Of the sample, over 1.3% falls within the top ten clones.

The specimen was peripheral blood, collected in a trial of Ad26.COV2.S vaccine versus placebo. The receptor source for this set is a person aged 18-65 years who received the Ad26.COV2.S COVID-19 vaccine or a placebo.

The chain employs TRBV21-1 and TRBJ2-2; TRBD1, the table's D call, was not compared with the DNA. TRBV21-1 is shown as a pseudogene. The CDR3 totals 17 residues. This chain's CDR3 is CASSKGTGTGVPGELFF. The CDR3 region has the DNA TGTGCCAGCAGCAAGGGGACCGGGACAGGGGTTCCCGGGGAGCTGTTTTTT.

V is TRBV18 and J is TRBJ2-6; D is uncertain. The V gene's germline CDR1 is KGHSH and CDR2 LQKENI. This CDR3 region has 14 residues. Trimming left V 8 bases short and J 2 bases short, with 10 bases between. The CDR3 loop is CASKGQAGANVLTF. Written as DNA, the CDR3 is TGTGCCAGCAAAGGCCAAGCTGGGGCCAACGTCCTGACTTTC.

DNA for the CDR3: TGTGCCAGCAGTCGGACAGGAGCCAGCGAGCAGTACTTC. Amino acid sequence: CASSRTGASEQYF. The chain has TRBV12-3 or TRBV12-4 and TRBJ2-7, with 7 bases matching TRBD1. V was clipped by 5 bases and J by 6 bases; unmatched bases: 7. The CDR3 contains 13 residues.

The chain is built from TRBV30 and TRBJ1-4; 7 positions match TRBD1. V lost 2 bases, J lost 7 bases, and 16 bases stayed unmatched. Germline V gene sequence: CDR1 GTSNPN, CDR2 SVGIG (reference sequence). CDR3 length: 17 residues. CDR3 amino acids: CAWSRWAGGMRSEKLFF. DNA of the CDR3: TGTGCCTGGAGTAGATGGGCAGGGGGAATGCGAAGTGAAAAACTGTTTTTT.

This chain connects TRBV29-1 to TRBJ2-2, with 8 bases aligning to TRBD1. Trimming removed 3 bases from V and 5 bases from J; junction bases left unmatched: 2. The germline V gene has CDR1 SQVTM and CDR2 ANQGSEA. The CDR3 sequence is 13 residues long. The CDR3 nucleotides read TGCAGCGTTGACAGGGGGCGAACCGGGGAGCTGTTTTTT. It specifies CSVDRGRTGELFF.

The rearrangement joins TRBV4-2 to TRBJ2-1; tentative D call: TRBD2 (7 bases). V was trimmed by 1 base and J by 2 bases, leaving 12 bases between them. Germline V lookup: CDR1 LGHNA, CDR2 YNFKEQ. The CDR3 covers 16 residues. CDR3 region: CASSQAGGTAYNEQFF. CDR3 DNA sequence: TGTGCCAGCAGCCAAGCGGGGGGCACAGCCTACAATGAGCAGTTCTTC.

CDR3 residues: CSVGDRGGYTF. The CDR3 DNA is TGCAGCGTCGGCGACAGGGGCGGCTACACCTTC. The J gene is TRBJ1-2, the V gene TRBV29-1; 8 positions match TRBD1. After removal of 6 bases from V and 8 bases from J, the junction contained 5 bases not matched to a gene. The CDR3 runs to 11 residues. Germline V gene data show CDR1 as SQVTM and CDR2 as ANQGSEA.

V is TRBV28 and J is TRBJ1-1; 11 nucleotides align to TRBD1. CDR3 length: 14 amino acids. After removal of 4 bases from V and 7 bases from J, the junction contained 5 bases not matched to a gene. In germline, CDR1 is MDHEN, CDR2 SYDVKM. The CDR3 loop reads CASSSGQGAFEAFF. CDR3 DNA: TGTGCCAGCAGTTCCGGACAGGGGGCCTTTGAAGCTTTCTTT.

This chain uses TRBV7-9 with TRBJ2-1, with D possibly TRBD2 on 6 matching bases. Germline V CDR1 and CDR2: SEHNR, FQNEAQ (reference sequence). V was trimmed by 1 base and J by 1 base, leaving 14 bases between them. CDR3 length equals 17 residues. The CDR3 DNA sequence: TGTGCCAGCAGCTTAGGGATACTTAGCGGTTCCTACAATGAGCAGTTCTTC. Its protein product is CASSLGILSGSYNEQFF. The complete variable domain, with remaining parts taken from reference TRBV7-9 and TRBJ2-1, reads DTGVSQNPRHKITKRGQNVTFRCDPISEHNRLYWYRQTLGQGPEFLTYFQNEAQLEKSRLLSDRFSAERPKGSFSTLEIQRTEQGDSAMYLCASSLGILSGSYNEQFFGPGTRLTVL.

This clone was found once. The chain uses TRBV19 and TRBJ2-2; a weak D match, TRBD1 (5 bases). The germline V gene has CDR1 LNHDA and CDR2 SQIVND (reference sequence). V shed 5 bases and J shed 5 bases, with 12 bases lying between them. The CDR3 loop spans 14 amino acids. The DNA for the CDR3 is TGTGCCAGTAGTGGGCAGGGTGGGACCGGGGAGCTGTTTTTT. This gives the protein CASSGQGGTGELFF. The full variable domain, with the rest looked up from reference TRBV19 and TRBJ2-2, is DGGITQSPKYLFRKEGQNVTLSCEQNLNHDAMYWYRQDPGQGLRLIYYSQIVNDFQKGDIAEGYSVSREKKESFPLTVTSAQKNPTAFYLCASSGQGGTGELFFGEGSRLTVL.

The chain couples TRBV10-1 to TRBJ2-7; D gene unclear. The CDR3 is made up of 13 amino acids. From germline, CDR1 is WNHNN and CDR2 SYGVQD (reference sequence). The V and J ends lost 2 bases and 1 base respectively, with 6 bases between them. The CDR3 DNA follows: TGCGCCAGCAGTGAGCGCAGTTCCTACGAGCAGTACTTC. Its protein is CASSERSSYEQYF.

As for this clone: In the same sample, other DNA sequences code for this CDR3. The chain recombines TRBV12-3 or TRBV12-4 with TRBJ2-5; D unresolved. This CDR3 is 11 amino acids long. V was shortened by 5 bases and J by 4 bases, with 5 bases between the two germline ends. The CDR3 loop is CASSPGETQYF. The CDR3 nucleotides are TGTGCCAGCAGTCCTGGAGAGACCCAGTACTTC.

The chain joins TRBV27 to TRBJ2-7; weak D call: TRBD2 (5 bases). V dropped 5 bases and J dropped 0 bases, with 8 bases sitting between them. Germline V CDR1 and CDR2: MNHEY, SMNVEV (reference sequence). CDR3 size: 13 residues. In DNA, the CDR3 is TGTGCCAGCAGTCACGGGATCTCCTACGAGCAGTACTTC. Translation gives CASSHGISYEQYF.

J is TRBJ2-5 and V is TRBV27; D gene unclear. This CDR3 is 14 amino acids long. Germline V lookup: CDR1 MNHEY, CDR2 SMNVEV (reference sequence). V was pared by 6 bases and J by 5 bases, with 16 bases between. CDR3 protein: CASSRTAAEETQYF. CDR3 nucleotides: TGTGCCAGCAGCCGGACCGCGGCGGAGGAGACCCAGTACTTC.

This sequence joins TRBV5-4 and TRBJ2-1; 8 nucleotides match TRBD2. V was pared by 7 bases and J by 1 base, with 4 bases of the junction left unmatched. Germline loops: CDR1 SGHNT, CDR2 YYREEE (reference sequence). The CDR3 spans 14 residues. CDR3 region: CASQREGSYNEQFF. Written as DNA, the CDR3 is TGTGCCAGCCAACGGGAGGGGTCCTACAATGAGCAGTTCTTC. Variable domain in full (rest from reference TRBV5-4 and TRBJ2-1): ETGVTQSPTHLIKTRGQQVTLRCSSQSGHNTVSWYQQALGQGPQFIFQYYREEENGRGNFPPRFSGLQFPNYSSELNVNALELDDSALYLCASQREGSYNEQFFGPGTRLTVL.

This clone has a single count. The CDR3 sequence is CAIREVEGAPLHF. The CDR3 region has the DNA TGTGCCATCAGGGAGGTGGAGGGAGCACCCCTCCACTTT. This chain connects TRBV10-3 to TRBJ1-6; D remains ambiguous. Germline V gene data show CDR1 as ENHRY and CDR2 as SYGVKD. Trimming took 6 bases from V and 11 from J, leaving 14 bases between them. CDR3 length: 13 amino acids.

The V gene is TRBV11-1, the J gene TRBJ2-1; D is unresolved. Germline values: CDR1 SGHAT, CDR2 FQDESV (reference sequence). Trimming pared 1 base from V and 0 bases from J, leaving 4 bases between. This CDR3 contains 14 residues. The CDR3 bases are TGTGCCAGCAGCTTAGAAAGCTCCTACAATGAGCAGTTCTTC. This codes for CASSLESSYNEQFF.

This chain connects TRBV15 to TRBJ2-2; a possible D gene is TRBD2 (6 bases). This CDR3 spans 16 amino acids. V was shortened by 0 bases and J by 0 bases, with 8 bases between the two germline ends. Germline V gene data show CDR1 as LNHNV and CDR2 as YYDKDF (reference sequence). The CDR3 reads CATSRDRGTNTGELFF. CDR3 DNA sequence: TGTGCCACCAGCAGAGATCGGGGGACGAACACCGGGGAGCTGTTTTTT.

The chain employs TRBV6-6 and TRBJ2-7; D is uncertain. Trimming shortened V by 1 base and J by 3 bases, and 4 bases separated the two germline ends. From germline, CDR1 is MNHNY and CDR2 SVGAGI (reference sequence). This CDR3 contains 12 residues. As DNA, the CDR3 is TGTGCCAGCAGTTACTTGCTCTACGAGCAGTACTTC. The encoded protein is CASSYLLYEQYF.

V gene TRBV7-2 combines with J gene TRBJ2-3; D is undetermined. The V end lost 1 base, the J end lost 5 bases, and 13 bases lay between the germline ends. Germline-derived CDR1 and CDR2 are SGHTA and FQGNSA. CDR3 size: 15 residues. CDR3 DNA sequence: TGTGCCAGCAGCTTAGTATCAGGCCTAAGAGATACGCAGTATTTT. Protein: CASSLVSGLRDTQYF.

This clone was detected once. The chain uses TRBV11-2 and TRBJ1-5, with 11 positions matching TRBD1. With 8 bases clipped from V and 4 bases from J, the junction kept 7 bases outside the gene matches. The length of the CDR3 is 15 residues. The germline V gene encodes CDR1 SGHAT and CDR2 FQNNGV. The CDR3, as DNA: TGTGCCAGCGGACCCGGGACAGGGGGTAATCAGCCCCAGCATTTT. This encodes CASGPGTGGNQPQHF.

This chain joins TRBV19 and TRBJ2-7, with D perhaps TRBD1 or TRBD2 (6 bases each). Germline CDR1 reads LNHDA; CDR2 reads SQIVND (reference sequence). Deletions cut 8 bases from V and 4 bases from J, with 18 bases between. The CDR3 totals 14 residues. CDR3 loop: CASRIKGGDYEQYF. The CDR3 bases are TGTGCCAGTCGAATAAAGGGGGGAGATTACGAGCAGTACTTC. The full variable domain, with the rest looked up from reference TRBV19 and TRBJ2-7, is DGGITQSPKYLFRKEGQNVTLSCEQNLNHDAMYWYRQDPGQGLRLIYYSQIVNDFQKGDIAEGYSVSREKKESFPLTVTSAQKNPTAFYLCASRIKGGDYEQYFGPGTRLTVT.

The chain recombines TRBV11-3 with TRBJ2-2; TRBD1 matches 7 bases. The CDR3 has 16 residues. Germline values: CDR1 SGHNT, CDR2 YENEEA. V trimming: 2 bases; J trimming: 7 bases; junction bases outside the gene matches: 10. The CDR3 reads CASSLITGALSGELFF. DNA for the CDR3: TGTGCCAGCAGCTTAATAACAGGGGCCCTCAGCGGGGAGCTGTTTTTT.

About this clone itself: This same CDR3 is encoded by further DNA sequences in the sample. The rearrangement joins TRBV3-1 (or the pseudogene TRBV3-2) to TRBJ1-5, with 8 bases fitting TRBD1. The CDR3 covers 14 residues. Germline V lookup: CDR1 LGHDT, CDR2 YNNKEL (reference sequence). After removal of 1 base from V and 5 bases from J, the junction contained 1 base not matched to a gene. Here the CDR3 reads CASSQGQGYQPQHF. The CDR3 nucleotides read TGTGCCAGCAGCCAAGGACAGGGGTATCAGCCCCAGCATTTT.